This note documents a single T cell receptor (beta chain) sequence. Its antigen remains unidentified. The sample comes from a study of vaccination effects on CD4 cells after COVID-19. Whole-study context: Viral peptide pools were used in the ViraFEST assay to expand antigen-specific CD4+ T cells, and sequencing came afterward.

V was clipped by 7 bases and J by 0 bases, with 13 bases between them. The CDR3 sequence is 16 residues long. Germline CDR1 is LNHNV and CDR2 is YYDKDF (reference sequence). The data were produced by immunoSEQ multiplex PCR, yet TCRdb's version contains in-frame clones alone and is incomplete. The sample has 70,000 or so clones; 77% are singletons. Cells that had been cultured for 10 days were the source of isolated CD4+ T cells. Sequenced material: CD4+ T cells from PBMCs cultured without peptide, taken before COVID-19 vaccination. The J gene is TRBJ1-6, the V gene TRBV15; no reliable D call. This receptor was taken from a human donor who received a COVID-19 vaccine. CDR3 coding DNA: TGTGCCACCATCGATTCTGAGAGCTCCTATAATTCACCCCTCCACTTT. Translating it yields CATIDSESSYNSPLHF.